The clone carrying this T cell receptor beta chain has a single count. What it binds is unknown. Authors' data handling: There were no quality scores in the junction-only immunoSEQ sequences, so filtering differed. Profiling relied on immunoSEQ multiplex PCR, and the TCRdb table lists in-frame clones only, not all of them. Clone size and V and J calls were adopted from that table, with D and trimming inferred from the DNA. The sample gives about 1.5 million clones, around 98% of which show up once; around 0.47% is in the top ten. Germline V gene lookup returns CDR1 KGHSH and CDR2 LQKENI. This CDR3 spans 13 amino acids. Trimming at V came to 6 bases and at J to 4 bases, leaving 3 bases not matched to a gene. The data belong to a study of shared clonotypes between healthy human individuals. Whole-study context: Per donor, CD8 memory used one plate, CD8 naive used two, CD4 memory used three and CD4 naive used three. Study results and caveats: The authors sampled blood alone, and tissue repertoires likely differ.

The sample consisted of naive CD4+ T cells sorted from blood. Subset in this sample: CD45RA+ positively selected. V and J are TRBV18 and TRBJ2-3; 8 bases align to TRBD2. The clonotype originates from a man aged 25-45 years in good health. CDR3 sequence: CASSYGGADTQYF. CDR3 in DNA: TGTGCCAGCTCGTACGGGGGGGCAGATACGCAGTATTTT.